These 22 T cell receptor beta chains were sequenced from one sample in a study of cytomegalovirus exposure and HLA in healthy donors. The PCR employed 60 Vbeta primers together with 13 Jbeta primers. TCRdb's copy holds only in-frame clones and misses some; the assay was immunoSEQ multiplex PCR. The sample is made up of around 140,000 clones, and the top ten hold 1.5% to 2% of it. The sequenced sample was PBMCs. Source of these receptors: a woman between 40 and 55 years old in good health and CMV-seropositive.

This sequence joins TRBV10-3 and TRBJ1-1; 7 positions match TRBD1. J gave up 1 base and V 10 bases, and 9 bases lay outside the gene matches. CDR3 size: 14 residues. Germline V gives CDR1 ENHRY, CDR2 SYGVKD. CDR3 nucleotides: TGTGCCACCAACTTCGGACAGGCGAACACTGAAGCTTTCTTT. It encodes CATNFGQANTEAFF.

CDR3 in amino acids: CASRFNYEQYF. The CDR3 DNA is TGTGCCAGCAGGTTCAATTACGAGCAGTACTTC. This rearrangement joins TRBV28 to TRBJ2-7; D is unclear. The ends were cut back, 6 bases at V and 4 bases at J, with 7 bases in the middle. This CDR3 is 11 amino acids long. Germline CDR1 is MDHEN and CDR2 is SYDVKM.

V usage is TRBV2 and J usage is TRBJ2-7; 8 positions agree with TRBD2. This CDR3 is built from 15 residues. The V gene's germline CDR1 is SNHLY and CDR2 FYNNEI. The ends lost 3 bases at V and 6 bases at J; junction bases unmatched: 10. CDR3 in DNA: TGTGCCAGCAGTGAGAATATGGGGGGGACTAGCGAGCAGTACTTC. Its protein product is CASSENMGGTSEQYF.

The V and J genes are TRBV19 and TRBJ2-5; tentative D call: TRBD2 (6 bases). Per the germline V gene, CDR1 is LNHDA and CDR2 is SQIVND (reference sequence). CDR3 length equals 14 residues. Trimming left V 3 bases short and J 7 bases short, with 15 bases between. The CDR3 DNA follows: TGTGCCAGTAGTATCACGACTAGTCGACGGACCCAGTACTTC. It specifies CASSITTSRRTQYF.

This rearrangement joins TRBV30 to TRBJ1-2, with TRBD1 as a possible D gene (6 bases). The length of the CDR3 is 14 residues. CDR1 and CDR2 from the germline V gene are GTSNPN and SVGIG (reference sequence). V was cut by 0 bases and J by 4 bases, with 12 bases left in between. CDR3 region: CAWSVRLGAYGYTF. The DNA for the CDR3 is TGTGCCTGGAGTGTACGACTGGGGGCCTATGGCTACACCTTC.

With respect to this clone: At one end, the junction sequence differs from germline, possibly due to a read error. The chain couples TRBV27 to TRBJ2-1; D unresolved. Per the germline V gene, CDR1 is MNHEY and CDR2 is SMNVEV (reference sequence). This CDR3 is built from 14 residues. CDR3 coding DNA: TGTGCCAGCAGTTTATACCGTCAGGCCAATGGGCAGTTCTTC. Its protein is CASSLYRQANGQFF.

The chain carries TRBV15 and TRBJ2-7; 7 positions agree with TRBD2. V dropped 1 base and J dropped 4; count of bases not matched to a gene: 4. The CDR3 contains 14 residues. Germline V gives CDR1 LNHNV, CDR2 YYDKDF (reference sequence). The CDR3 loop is CATSRGEGGYEQYF. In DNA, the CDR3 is TGTGCCACCAGCAGAGGGGAGGGTGGGTACGAGCAGTACTTC.

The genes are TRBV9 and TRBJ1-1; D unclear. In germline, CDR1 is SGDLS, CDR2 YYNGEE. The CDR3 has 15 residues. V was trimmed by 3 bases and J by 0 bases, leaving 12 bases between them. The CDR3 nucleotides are TGTGCCAGCAGCGGGGGTGGACTGTTGAACACTGAAGCTTTCTTT. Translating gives CASSGGGLLNTEAFF.

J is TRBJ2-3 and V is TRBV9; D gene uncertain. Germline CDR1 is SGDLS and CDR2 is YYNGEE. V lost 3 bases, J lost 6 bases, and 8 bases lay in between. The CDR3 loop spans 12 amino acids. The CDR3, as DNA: TGTGCCAGCAGCGGTAGTATGGATACGCAGTATTTT. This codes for CASSGSMDTQYF.

The CDR3, as DNA: TGTGCCAGCAGTTTCCGGGATTCGAACACCGGGGAGCTGTTTTTT. Protein product: CASSFRDSNTGELFF. This chain links TRBV27 with TRBJ2-2, with a possible D match to TRBD2 (5 bases). The CDR3 runs 15 residues. Germline CDR1 MNHEY, CDR2 SMNVEV (reference sequence). V dropped 3 bases and J dropped 0 bases, with 8 bases sitting between them.

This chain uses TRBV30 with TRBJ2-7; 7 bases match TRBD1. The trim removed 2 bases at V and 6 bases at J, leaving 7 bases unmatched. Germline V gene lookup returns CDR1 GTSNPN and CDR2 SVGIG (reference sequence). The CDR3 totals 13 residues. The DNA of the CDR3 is TGTGCCTGGAGTCCTCGACAGGGCGGCGAGCAGTACTTC. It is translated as CAWSPRQGGEQYF.

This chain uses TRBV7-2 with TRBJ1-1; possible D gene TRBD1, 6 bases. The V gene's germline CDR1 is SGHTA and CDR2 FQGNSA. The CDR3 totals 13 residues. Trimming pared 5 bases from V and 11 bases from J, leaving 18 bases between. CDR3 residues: CASSLGQLVDAFF. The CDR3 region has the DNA TGTGCCAGCAGCCTAGGACAGTTAGTTGACGCTTTCTTT. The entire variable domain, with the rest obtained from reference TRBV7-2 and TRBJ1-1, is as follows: GAGVSQSPSNKVTEKGKDVELRCDPISGHTALYWYRQSLGQGLEFLIYFQGNSAPDKSGLPSDRFSAERTGGSVSTLTIQRTQQEDSAVYLCASSLGQLVDAFFGQGTRLTVV.

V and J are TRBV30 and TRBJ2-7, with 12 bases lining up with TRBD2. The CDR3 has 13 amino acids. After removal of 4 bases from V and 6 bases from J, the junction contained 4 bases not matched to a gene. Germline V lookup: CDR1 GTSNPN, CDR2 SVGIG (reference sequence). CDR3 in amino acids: CAWKGLAGFEQYF. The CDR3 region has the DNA TGTGCCTGGAAAGGACTAGCGGGATTCGAGCAGTACTTC. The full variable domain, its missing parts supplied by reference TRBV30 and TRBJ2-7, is SQTIHQWPATLVQPVGSPLSLECTVEGTSNPNLYWYRQAAGRGLQLLFYSVGIGQISSEVPQNLSASRPQDRQFILSSKKLLLSDSGFYLCAWKGLAGFEQYFGPGTRLTVT.

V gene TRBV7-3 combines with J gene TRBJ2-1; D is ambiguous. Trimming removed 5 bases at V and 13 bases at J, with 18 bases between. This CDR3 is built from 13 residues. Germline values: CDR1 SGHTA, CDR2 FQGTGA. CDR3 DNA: TGTGCCAGCAGCCCCGCACCTACCGGGTCCCAGTTCTTC. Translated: CASSPAPTGSQFF. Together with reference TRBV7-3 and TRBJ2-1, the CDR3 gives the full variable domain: GAGVSQTPSNKVTEKGKYVELRCDPISGHTALYWYRQSLGQGPEFLIYFQGTGAADDSGLPNDRFFAVRPEGSVSTLKIQRTERGDSAVYLCASSPAPTGSQFFGPGTRLTVL.

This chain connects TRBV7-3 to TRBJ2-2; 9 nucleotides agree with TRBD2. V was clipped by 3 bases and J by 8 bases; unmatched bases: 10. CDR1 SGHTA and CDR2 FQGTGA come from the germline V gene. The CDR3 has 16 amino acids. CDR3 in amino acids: CASSFTSGPPVGELFF. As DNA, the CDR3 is TGTGCCAGCAGCTTCACTAGCGGGCCTCCCGTTGGGGAGCTGTTTTTT. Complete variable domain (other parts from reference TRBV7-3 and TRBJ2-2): GAGVSQTPSNKVTEKGKYVELRCDPISGHTALYWYRQSLGQGPEFLIYFQGTGAADDSGLPNDRFFAVRPEGSVSTLKIQRTERGDSAVYLCASSFTSGPPVGELFFGEGSRLTVL.

The CDR3 DNA sequence: TGTGCCAGCAGCTCGGGACAGTACGCGAACACCGGGGAGCTGTTTTTT. Protein: CASSSGQYANTGELFF. V is TRBV11-3 and J is TRBJ2-2; TRBD1 agrees at 7 bases. CDR3 size: 16 residues. Germline V gene lookup returns CDR1 SGHNT and CDR2 YENEEA. The V gene end was trimmed by 4 bases and the J gene end by 0 bases; junction bases not matched to a gene: 5.

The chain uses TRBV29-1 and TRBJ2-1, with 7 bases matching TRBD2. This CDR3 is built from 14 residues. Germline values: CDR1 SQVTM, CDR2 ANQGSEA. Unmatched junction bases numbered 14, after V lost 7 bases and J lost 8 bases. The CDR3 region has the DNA TGCAGCGCCTCTTCCCAGCGGGATAGCGATGAGCAGTTCTTC. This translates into CSASSQRDSDEQFF.

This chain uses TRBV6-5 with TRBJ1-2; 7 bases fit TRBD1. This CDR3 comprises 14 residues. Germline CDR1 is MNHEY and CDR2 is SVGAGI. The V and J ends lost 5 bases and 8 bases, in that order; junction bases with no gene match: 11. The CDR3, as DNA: TGTGCCAGCAGTCCCGACAGGGAGGAGAGCGGCTACACCTTC. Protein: CASSPDREESGYTF.

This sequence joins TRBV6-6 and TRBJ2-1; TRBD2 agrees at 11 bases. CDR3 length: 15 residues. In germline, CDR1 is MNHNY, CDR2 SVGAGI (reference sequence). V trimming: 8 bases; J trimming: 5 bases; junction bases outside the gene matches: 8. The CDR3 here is CASDRLGLADNEQFF. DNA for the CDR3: TGTGCCAGCGACAGGCTGGGACTAGCGGACAATGAGCAGTTCTTC.

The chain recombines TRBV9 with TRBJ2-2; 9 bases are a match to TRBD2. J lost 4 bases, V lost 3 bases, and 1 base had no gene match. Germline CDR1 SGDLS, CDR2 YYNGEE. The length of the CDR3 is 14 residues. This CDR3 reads CASSEGLATGELFF. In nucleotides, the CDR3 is TGTGCCAGCAGCGAGGGACTAGCCACCGGGGAGCTGTTTTTT.

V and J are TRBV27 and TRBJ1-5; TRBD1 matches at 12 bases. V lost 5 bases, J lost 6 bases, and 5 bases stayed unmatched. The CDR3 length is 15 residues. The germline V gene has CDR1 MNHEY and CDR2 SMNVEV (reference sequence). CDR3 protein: CASSPGQGASQPQHF. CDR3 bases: TGTGCCAGCAGTCCGGGACAGGGGGCATCTCAGCCCCAGCATTTT.

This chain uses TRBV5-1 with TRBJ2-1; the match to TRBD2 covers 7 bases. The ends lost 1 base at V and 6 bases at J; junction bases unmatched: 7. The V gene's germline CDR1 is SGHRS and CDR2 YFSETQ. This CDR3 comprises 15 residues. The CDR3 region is CASSLITGGGNEQFF. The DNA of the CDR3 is TGCGCCAGCAGCTTGATAACGGGAGGTGGCAATGAGCAGTTCTTC.